A selection of T cell receptor beta chains follows, all from one sample in a study of technical replicates of blood from a handful of donors. Assay used: immunoSEQ multiplex PCR; TCRdb lists only in-frame clones, some missing. The sample gives about 13,000 clones, roughly 77% of which show up once; 12% is in the top ten. Material: PBMCs. The origin of the receptors is a human donor in good health. CDR3s include the opening cysteine and the closing phenylalanine or tryptophan. The D gene is left open where the match is weak. The size entry is marked missing in some rows and otherwise reads once, few, many or a size class.

CDR3nt | CDR3aa | abundance | d_gene | j_gene | v_gene
TGTGCCAGCAGCTTTCGGGGGACCCTGGATCAGCCCCAGCATTTT | CASSFRGTLDQPQHF | . | . | TRBJ1-5 | TRBV7-9
TGTGCCAGCAGCCAACTGGGCTCGGACACCGGGGAGCTGTTTTTT | CASSQLGSDTGELFF | few | . | TRBJ2-2 | TRBV4-2
TGTGCCAGCAGCTTGGATGCGGGCCTAATCTCCTACGAGCAGTACTTC | CASSLDAGLISYEQYF | . | . | TRBJ2-7 | TRBV5-6
TGTGCCAGCTCTCGCGCACAGGGTAATCGCGGCACAGATACGCAGTATTTT | CASSRAQGNRGTDTQYF | . | . | TRBJ2-3 | TRBV18
TGTGCCAGCTCCTCCCCCTACGAGCAGTACTTC | CASSSPYEQYF | . | . | TRBJ2-7 | TRBV6-1
TGTGCCAGCAGTGAACCGGGGGGAGTCCACAATGAGCAGTTCTTC | CASSEPGGVHNEQFF | medium-sized | TRBD2 | TRBJ2-1 | TRBV2
TGTGCCAGCAGTCCCCGGACTAGCGGGAGAGGGGATGAGCAGTTCTTC | CASSPRTSGRGDEQFF | . | TRBD2 | TRBJ2-1 | TRBV28
TGTGCCACCAGCGGGGACAGGGGGTACACTGAAGCTTTCTTT | CATSGDRGYTEAFF | . | TRBD1 | TRBJ1-1 | TRBV15
TGTGCCAGCTCACCAAGACAGGGGGAGAACACTGAAGCTTTCTTT | CASSPRQGENTEAFF | once | TRBD1 | TRBJ1-1 | TRBV18
TGTGCCAGCAGCTTGGGGGGGACAGGGGCCTACGAGCAGTACTTC | CASSLGGTGAYEQYF | . | TRBD1 | TRBJ2-7 | TRBV5-4